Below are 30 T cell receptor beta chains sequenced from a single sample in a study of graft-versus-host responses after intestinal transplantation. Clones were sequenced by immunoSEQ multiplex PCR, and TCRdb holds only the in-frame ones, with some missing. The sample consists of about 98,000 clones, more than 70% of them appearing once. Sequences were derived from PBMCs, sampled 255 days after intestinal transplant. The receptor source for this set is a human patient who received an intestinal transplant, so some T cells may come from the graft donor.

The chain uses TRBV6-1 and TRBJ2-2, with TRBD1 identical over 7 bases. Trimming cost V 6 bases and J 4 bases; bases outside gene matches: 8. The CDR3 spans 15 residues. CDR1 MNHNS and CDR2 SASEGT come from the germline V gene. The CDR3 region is CASRFGTVTTGELFF. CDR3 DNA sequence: TGTGCCAGCAGGTTCGGGACAGTTACCACCGGGGAGCTGTTTTTT.

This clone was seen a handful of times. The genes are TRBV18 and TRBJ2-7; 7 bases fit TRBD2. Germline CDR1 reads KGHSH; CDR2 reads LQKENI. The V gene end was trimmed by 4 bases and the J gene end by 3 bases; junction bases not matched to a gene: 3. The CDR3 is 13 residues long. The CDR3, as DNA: TGTGCCAGCTCACAGCCGGGAGGCTACGAGCAGTACTTC. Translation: CASSQPGGYEQYF. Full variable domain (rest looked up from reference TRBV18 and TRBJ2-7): NAGVMQNPRHLVRRRGQEARLRCSPMKGHSHVYWYRQLPEEGLKFMVYLQKENIIDESGMPKERFSAEFPKEGPSILRIQQVVRGDSAAYFCASSQPGGYEQYFGPGTRLTVT.

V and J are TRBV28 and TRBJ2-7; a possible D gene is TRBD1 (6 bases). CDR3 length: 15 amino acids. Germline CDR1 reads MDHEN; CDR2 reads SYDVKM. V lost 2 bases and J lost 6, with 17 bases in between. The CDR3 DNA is TGTGCCAGCAGTTTAGGGGGCACACTATCAGTCGAGCAGTACTTC. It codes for CASSLGGTLSVEQYF.

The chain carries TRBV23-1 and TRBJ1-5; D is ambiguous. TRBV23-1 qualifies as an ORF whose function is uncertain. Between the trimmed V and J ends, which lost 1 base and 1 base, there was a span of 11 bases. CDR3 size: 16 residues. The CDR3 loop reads CASSQYNIRSNQPQHF. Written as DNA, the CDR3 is TGCGCCAGCAGTCAATATAACATAAGGAGCAATCAGCCCCAGCATTTT.

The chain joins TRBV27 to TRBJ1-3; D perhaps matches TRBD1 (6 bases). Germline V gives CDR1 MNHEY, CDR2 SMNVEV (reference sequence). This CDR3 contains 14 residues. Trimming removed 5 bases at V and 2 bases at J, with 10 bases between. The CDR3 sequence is CASSLTGTGNTIYF. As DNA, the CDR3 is TGTGCCAGCAGTCTAACAGGGACTGGAAACACCATATATTTT.

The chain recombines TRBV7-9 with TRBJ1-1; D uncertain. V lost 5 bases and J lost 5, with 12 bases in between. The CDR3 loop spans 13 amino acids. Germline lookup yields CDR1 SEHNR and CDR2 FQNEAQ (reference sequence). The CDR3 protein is CASSPLFGTEAFF. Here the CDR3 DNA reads TGTGCCAGCAGCCCTCTCTTTGGGACTGAAGCTTTCTTT.

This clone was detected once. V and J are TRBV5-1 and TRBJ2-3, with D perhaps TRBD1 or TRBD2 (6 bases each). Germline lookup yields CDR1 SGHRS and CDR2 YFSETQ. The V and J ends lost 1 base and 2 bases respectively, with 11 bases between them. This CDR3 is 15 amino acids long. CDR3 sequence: CASSLRRGPTDTQYF. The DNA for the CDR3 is TGCGCCAGCAGCTTGCGACGGGGGCCCACAGATACGCAGTATTTT.

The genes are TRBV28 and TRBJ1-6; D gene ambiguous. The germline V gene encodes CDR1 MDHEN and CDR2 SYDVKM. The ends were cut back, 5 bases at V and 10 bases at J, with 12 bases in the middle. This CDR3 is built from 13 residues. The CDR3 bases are TGTGCCAGCAGTGTGGAGGGAAGATCACCCCTCCACTTT. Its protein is CASSVEGRSPLHF.

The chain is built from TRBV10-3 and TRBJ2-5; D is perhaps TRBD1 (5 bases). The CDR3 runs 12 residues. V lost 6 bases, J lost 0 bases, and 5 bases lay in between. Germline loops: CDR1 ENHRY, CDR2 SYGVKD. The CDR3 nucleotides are TGTGCCATCAGGGACAACCAAGAGACCCAGTACTTC. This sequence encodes CAIRDNQETQYF.

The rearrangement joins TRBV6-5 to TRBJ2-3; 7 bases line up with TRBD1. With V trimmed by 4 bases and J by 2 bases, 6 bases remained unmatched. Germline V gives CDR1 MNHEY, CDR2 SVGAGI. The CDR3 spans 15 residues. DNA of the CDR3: TGTGCCAGCAGTTTCGTAAGGGGGCCCACAGATACGCAGTATTTT. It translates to CASSFVRGPTDTQYF.

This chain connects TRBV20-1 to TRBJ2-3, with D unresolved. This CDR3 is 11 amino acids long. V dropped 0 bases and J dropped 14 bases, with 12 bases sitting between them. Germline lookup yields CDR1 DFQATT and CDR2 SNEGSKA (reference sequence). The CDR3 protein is CSARENQFRYF. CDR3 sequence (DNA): TGCAGTGCTAGAGAGAATCAGTTTCGGTATTTT.

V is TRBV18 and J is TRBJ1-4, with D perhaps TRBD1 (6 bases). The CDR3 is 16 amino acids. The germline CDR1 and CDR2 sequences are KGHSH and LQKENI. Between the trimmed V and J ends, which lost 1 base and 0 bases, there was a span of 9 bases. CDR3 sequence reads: CASSPRTVATNEKLFF. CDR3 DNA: TGTGCCAGCTCACCACGGACAGTTGCAACTAATGAAAAACTGTTTTTT.

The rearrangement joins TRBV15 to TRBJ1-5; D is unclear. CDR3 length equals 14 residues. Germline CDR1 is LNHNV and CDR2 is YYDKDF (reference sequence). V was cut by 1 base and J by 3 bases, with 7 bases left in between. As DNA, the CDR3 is TGTGCCACCAGCAGAGCGGAAGTCAATCAGCCCCAGCATTTT. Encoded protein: CATSRAEVNQPQHF.

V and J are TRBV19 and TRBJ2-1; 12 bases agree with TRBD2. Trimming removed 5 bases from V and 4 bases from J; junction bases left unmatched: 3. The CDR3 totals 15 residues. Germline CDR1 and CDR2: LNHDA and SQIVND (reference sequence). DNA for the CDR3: TGTGCCAGTAGTGTGGGACTAGCGGGTTACAATGAGCAGTTCTTC. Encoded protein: CASSVGLAGYNEQFF.

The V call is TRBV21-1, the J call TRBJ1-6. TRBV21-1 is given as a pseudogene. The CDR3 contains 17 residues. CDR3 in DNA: TGTGCCAGCAGCAAAGACCCGGGGGAGGGGAATAATTCACCCCTCCACTTT. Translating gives CASSKDPGEGNNSPLHF.

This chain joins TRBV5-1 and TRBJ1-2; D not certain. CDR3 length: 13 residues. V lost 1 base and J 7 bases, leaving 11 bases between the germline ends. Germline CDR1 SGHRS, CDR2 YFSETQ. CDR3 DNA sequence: TGCGCCAGCAGCTTGAGCAGTAAGAGTGGCTACACCTTC. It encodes CASSLSSKSGYTF.

The CDR3 reads CASSLSGQGGNEQFF. In nucleotides, the CDR3 is TGTGCCAGCAGTTTATCAGGACAGGGAGGGAATGAGCAGTTCTTC. The V call is TRBV28, the J call TRBJ2-1; tentatively, D is TRBD1 (8 bases). The CDR3 loop spans 15 amino acids. With 1 base removed from V and 7 bases from J, the gap between germline ends came to 14 bases. Germline V gene sequence: CDR1 MDHEN, CDR2 SYDVKM.

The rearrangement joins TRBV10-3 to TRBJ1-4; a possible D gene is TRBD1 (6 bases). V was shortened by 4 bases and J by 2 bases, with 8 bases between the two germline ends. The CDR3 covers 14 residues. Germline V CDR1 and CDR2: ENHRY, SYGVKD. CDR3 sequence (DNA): TGTGCCATCAGTGCAGGGGAGACTAATGAAAAACTGTTTTTT. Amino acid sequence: CAISAGETNEKLFF.

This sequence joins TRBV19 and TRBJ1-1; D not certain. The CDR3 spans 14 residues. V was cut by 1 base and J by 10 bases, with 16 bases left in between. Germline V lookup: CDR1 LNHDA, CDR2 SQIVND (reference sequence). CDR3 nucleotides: TGTGCCAGTAGTATAGGGGATTCGCGCGGGAGAGCTTTCTTT. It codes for CASSIGDSRGRAFF.

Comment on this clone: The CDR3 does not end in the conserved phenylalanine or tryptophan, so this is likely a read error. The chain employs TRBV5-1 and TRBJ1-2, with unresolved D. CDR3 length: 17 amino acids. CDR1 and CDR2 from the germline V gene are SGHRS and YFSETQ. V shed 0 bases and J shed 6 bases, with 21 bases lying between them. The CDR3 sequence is CASSLVWLGRDSNGYTL. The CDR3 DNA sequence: TGCGCCAGCAGCTTGGTGTGGTTAGGCAGAGATTCCAATGGCTACACCCTC.

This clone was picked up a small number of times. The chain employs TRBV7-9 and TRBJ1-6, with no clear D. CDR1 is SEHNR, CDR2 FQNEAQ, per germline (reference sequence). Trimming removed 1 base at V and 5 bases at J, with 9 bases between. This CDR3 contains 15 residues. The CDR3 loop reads CASSLGHYNNSPLHF. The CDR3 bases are TGTGCCAGCAGCTTAGGGCATTATAATAATTCACCCCTCCACTTT. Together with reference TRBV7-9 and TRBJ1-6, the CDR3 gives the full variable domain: DTGVSQNPRHKITKRGQNVTFRCDPISEHNRLYWYRQTLGQGPEFLTYFQNEAQLEKSRLLSDRFSAERPKGSFSTLEIQRTEQGDSAMYLCASSLGHYNNSPLHFGNGTRLTVT.

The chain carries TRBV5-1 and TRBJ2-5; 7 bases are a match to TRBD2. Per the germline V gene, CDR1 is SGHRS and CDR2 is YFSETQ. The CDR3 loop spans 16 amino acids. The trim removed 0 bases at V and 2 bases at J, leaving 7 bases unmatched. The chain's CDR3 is CASSLGYGTTQETQYF. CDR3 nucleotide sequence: TGCGCCAGCAGCTTGGGGTACGGGACTACGCAAGAGACCCAGTACTTC.

CDR3 nucleotides: TGTGCCAGCAGCGCGGGACAGGCGGGCGTCTACAATGAGCAGTTCTTC. Amino acid sequence: CASSAGQAGVYNEQFF. J is TRBJ2-1 and V is TRBV7-9, with TRBD1 matching over 8 bases. The germline CDR1 and CDR2 sequences are SEHNR and FQNEAQ (reference sequence). The trim removed 5 bases at V and 3 bases at J, leaving 9 bases unmatched. This CDR3 spans 16 amino acids.

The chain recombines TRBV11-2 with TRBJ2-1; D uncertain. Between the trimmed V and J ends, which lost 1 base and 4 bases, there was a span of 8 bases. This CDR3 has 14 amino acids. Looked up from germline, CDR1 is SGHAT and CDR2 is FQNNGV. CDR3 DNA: TGTGCCAGCAGCTTAGGACCCATTTACAATGAGCAGTTCTTC. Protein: CASSLGPIYNEQFF.

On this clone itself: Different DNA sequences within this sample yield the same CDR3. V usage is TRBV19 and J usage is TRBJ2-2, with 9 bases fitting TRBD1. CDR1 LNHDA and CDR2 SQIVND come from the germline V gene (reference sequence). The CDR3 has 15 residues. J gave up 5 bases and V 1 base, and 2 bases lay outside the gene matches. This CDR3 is CASSIGDRETGELFF. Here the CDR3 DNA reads TGTGCCAGTAGTATAGGGGACAGGGAAACCGGGGAGCTGTTTTTT.

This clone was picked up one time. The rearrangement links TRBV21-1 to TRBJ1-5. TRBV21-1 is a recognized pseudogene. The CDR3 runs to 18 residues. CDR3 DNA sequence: TGTGCCAGCACCCCACCCCCACACAGTGGCGGAGACAATCAGCCCCAGCATTTT. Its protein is CASTPPPHSGGDNQPQHF.

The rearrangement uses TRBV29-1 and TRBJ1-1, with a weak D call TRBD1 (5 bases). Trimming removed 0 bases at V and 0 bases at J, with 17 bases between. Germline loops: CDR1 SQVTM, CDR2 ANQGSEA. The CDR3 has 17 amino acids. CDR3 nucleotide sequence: TGCAGCGTTGAAGATGGGCCGGCACAGGTCATGAACACTGAAGCTTTCTTT. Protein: CSVEDGPAQVMNTEAFF.

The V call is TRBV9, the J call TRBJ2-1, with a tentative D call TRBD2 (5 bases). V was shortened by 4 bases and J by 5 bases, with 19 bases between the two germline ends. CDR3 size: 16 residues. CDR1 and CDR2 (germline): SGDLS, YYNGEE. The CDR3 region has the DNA TGTGCCAGCAGCAATCTCACTAGTCTATATAACAATGAGCAGTTCTTC. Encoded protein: CASSNLTSLYNNEQFF.

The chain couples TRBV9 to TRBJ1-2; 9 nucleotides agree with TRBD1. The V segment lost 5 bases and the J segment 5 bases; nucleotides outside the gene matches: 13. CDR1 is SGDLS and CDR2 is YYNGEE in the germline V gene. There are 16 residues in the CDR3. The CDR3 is CASRGRQTGGFYGYTF. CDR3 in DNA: TGTGCCAGCAGAGGAAGACAGACAGGGGGTTTTTATGGCTACACCTTC.

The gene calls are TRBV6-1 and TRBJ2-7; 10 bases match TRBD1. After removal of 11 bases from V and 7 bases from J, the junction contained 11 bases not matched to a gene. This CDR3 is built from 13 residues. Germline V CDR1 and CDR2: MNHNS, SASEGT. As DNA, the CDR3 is TGTGCCGGCGGATCGGGACAGGGGTTTGAGCAGTACTTC. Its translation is CAGGSGQGFEQYF.